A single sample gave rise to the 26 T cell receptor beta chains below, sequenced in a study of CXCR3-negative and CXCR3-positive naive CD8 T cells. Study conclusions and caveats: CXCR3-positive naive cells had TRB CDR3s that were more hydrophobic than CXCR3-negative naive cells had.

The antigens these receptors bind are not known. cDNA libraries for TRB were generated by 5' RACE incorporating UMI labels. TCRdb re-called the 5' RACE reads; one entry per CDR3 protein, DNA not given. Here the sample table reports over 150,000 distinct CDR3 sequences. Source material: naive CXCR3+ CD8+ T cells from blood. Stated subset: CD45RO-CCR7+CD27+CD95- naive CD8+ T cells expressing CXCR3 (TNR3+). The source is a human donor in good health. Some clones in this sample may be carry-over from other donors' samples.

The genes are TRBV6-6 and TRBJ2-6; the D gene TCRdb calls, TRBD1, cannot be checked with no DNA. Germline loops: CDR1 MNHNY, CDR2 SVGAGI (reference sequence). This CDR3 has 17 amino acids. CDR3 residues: CASSFRTGYSGANVLTF.

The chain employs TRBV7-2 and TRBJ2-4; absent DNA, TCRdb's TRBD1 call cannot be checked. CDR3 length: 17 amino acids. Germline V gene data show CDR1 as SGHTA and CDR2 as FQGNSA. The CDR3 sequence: CASSIRTNWAIKNIQYF.

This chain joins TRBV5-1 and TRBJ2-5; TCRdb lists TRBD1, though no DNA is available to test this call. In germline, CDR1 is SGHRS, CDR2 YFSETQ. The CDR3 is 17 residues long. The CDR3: CASSLEPLDRGGETQYF.

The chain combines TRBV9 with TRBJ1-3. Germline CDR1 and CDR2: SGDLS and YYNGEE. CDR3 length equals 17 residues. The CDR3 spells CASSVNPDASRLIGIYF. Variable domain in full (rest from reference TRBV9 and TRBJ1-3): DSGVTQTPKHLITATGQRVTLRCSPRSGDLSVYWYQQSLDQGLQFLIQYYNGEERAKGNILERFSAQQFPDLHSELNLSSLELGDSALYFCASSVNPDASRLIGIYFGEGSWLTVV.

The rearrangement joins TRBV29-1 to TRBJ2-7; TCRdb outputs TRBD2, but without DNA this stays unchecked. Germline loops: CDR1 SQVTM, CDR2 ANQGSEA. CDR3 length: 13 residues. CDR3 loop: CSVVAGNSYEQYF.

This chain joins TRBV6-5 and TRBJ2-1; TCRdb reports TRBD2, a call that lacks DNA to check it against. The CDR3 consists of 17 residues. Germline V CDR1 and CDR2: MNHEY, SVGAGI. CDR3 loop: CASSYSHGSPSYNEQFF.

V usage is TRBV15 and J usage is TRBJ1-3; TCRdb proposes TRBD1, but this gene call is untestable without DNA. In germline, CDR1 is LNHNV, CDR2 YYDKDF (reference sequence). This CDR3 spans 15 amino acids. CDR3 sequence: CATSEGDPSGNTIYF.

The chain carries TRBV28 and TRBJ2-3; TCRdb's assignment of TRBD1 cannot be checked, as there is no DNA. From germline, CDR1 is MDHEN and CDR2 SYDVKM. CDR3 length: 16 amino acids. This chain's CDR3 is CASSFPPGLGTDTQYF.

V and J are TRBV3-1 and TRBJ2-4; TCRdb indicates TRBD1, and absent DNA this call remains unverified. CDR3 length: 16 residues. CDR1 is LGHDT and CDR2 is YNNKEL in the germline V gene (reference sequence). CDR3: CASSQLGGTGRNIQYF.

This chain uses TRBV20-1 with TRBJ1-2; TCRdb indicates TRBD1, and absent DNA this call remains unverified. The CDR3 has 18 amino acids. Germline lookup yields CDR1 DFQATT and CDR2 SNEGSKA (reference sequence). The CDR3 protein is CSARDGILGTASDYGYTF.

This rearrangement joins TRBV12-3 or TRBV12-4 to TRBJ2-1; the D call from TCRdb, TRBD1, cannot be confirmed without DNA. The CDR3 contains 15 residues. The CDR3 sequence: CASRGDSTPYNEQFF.

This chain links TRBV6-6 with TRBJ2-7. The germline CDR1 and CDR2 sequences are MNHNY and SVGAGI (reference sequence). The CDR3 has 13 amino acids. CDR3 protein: CASRDSSSYEQYF.

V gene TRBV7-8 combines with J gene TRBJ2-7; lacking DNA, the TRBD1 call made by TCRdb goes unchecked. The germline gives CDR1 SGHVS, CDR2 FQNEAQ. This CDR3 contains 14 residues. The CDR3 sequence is CASSSTTGDYEQYF.

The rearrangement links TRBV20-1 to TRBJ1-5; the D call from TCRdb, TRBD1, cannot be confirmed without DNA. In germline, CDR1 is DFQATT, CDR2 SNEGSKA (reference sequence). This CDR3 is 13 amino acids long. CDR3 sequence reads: CSTRQGESQPQHF.

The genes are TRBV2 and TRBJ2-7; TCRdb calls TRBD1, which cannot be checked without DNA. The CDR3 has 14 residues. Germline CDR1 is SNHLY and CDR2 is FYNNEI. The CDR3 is CASTEVMGVYEQYF. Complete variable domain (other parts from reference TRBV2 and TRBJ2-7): EPEVTQTPSHQVTQMGQEVILRCVPISNHLYFYWYRQILGQKVEFLVSFYNNEISEKSEIFDDQFSVERPDGSNFTLKIRSTKLEDSAMYFCASTEVMGVYEQYFGPGTRLTVT.

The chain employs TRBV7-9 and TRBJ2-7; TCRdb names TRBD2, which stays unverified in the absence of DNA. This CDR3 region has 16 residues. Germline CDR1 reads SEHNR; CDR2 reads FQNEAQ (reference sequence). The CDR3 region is CASSKRGRDGSYEQYF.

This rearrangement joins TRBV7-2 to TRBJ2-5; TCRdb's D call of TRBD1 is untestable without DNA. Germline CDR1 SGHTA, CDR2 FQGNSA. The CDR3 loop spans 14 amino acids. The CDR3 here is CASSLHRGGETQYF. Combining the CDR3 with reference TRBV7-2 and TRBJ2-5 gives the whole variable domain GAGVSQSPSNKVTEKGKDVELRCDPISGHTALYWYRQSLGQGLEFLIYFQGNSAPDKSGLPSDRFSAERTGGSVSTLTIQRTQQEDSAVYLCASSLHRGGETQYFGPGTRLLVL.

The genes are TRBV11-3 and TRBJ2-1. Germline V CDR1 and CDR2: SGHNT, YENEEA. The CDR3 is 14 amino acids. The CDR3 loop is CASSPGGSYNEQFF.

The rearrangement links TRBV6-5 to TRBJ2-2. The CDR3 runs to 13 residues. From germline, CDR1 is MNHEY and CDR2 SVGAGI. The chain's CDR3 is CASSLHVTGELFF.

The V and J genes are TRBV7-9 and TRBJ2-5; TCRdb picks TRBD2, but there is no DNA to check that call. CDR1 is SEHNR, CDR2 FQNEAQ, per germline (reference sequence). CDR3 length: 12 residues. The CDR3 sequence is CASSGGKETQYF.

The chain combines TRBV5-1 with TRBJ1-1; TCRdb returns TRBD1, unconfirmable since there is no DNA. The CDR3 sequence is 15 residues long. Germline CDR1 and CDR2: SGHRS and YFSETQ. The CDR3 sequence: CASSLGQGLNTEAFF.

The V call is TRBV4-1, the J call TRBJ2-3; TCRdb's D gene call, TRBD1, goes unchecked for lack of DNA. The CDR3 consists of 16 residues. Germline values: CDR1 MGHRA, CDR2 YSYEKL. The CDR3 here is CASSRERQGDTDTQYF.

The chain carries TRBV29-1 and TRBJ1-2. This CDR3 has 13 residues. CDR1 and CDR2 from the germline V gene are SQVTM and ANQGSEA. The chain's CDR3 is CSVVSRAGRGYTF.

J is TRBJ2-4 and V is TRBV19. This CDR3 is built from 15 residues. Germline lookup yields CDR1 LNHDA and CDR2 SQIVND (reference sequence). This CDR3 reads CASSNGFRAKNIQYF.

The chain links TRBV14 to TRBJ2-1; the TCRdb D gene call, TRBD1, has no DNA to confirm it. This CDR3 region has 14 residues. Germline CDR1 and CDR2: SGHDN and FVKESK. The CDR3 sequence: CASSQLDSFNEQFF.

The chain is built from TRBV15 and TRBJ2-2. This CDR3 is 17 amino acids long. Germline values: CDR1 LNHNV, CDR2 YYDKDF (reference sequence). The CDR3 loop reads CATSREGRTVKGGELFF.